This T cell receptor (beta chain) was recovered during a study of blood T cells in healthy people across ages. Only a few counts were recorded for this clonotype. No antigen is known for it. An end of the junction does not agree with germline; a read error may underlie this. General study results and limits: Older age coincided with a roughly linear decline in TCR beta diversity per million T cells.

There are 16 residues in the CDR3. In germline, CDR1 is SGHTA, CDR2 FQGTGA. Combining a sample-barcoded 5' primer with a J-beta primer mix, a second PCR ran for roughly 6 to 12 cycles. TCRdb independently ran MiXCR on the 5' RACE reads; one entry per CDR3 protein. The data hold more than 1,000,000 distinct CDR3 sequences, with 20% to 25% observed a single time. These data were also reused for a study on T cells of mothers and their children.

The sequence came from a girl aged 2 to 10 in good health. The V call is TRBV7-3, the J call TRBJ1-1; TRBD1 agrees at 12 bases. The sample consisted of blood. This chain's CDR3 is CASSRDRGLGNTGAFF. CDR3 bases: TGTGCCAGCAGCCGGGACAGGGGGCTAGGGAACACTGGAGCTTTCTTT.